This T cell receptor (beta chain) was observed in a study of blood T cells in healthy people across ages. Study-wide results and caveats: Observed TCR beta diversity per million T cells went down as age went up. This fall followed a roughly linear course with age.

Through a sample-barcoded 5' primer and a J-beta primer mix, a second PCR was run for roughly 7 to 12 cycles. TCRdb re-analysed the 5' RACE reads in MiXCR, keeping a single row per CDR3 protein. This sample has 1,500,000 or so distinct CDR3 sequences, with approximately 60% found just once. Note on this clonotype: Its target is not known.

The V end lost 1 base, the J end lost 2 bases, and 12 bases lay between the germline ends. The CDR3 is made up of 15 amino acids. CDR1 LGHDT and CDR2 YNNKEL come from the germline V gene (reference sequence). The sequencing input was blood. The V call is TRBV3-1, the J call TRBJ2-7; unclear D gene. The sequence was obtained from a man aged 18-30 years in good health. CDR3 loop: CASSQGVGKPYEQYF. The CDR3, as DNA: TGTGCCAGCAGCCAAGGAGTAGGGAAACCCTACGAGCAGTACTTC.